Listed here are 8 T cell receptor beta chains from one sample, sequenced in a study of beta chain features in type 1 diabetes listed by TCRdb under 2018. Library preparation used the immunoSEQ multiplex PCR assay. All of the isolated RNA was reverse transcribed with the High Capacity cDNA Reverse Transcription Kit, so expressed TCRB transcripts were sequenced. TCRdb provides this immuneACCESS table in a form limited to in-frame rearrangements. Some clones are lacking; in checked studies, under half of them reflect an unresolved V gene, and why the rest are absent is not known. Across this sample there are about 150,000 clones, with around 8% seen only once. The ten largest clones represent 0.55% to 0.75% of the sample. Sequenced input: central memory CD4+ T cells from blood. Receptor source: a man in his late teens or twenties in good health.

CDR3 sequence (DNA): TGTGCCAGCAGCTTAGCTGGTTACAGCTCCTACGAGCAGTACTTC. It translates to CASSLAGYSSYEQYF. The chain has TRBV11-1 and TRBJ2-7; no clear D gene. CDR1 SGHAT and CDR2 FQDESV come from the germline V gene (reference sequence). V shed 0 bases and J shed 0 bases, with 9 bases lying between them. The CDR3 totals 15 residues.

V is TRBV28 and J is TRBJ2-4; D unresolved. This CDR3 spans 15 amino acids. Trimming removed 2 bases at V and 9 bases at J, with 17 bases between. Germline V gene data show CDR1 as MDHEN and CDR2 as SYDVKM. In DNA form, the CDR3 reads TGTGCCAGCAGTTTACCGGGTCTCAATTCGGGCATTCAGTACTTC. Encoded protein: CASSLPGLNSGIQYF.

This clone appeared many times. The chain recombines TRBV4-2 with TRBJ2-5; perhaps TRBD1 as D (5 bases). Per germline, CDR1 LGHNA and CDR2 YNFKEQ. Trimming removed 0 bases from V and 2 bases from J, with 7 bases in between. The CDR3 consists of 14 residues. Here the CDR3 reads CASSQDWTQETQYF. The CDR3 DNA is TGTGCCAGCAGCCAAGATTGGACACAAGAGACCCAGTACTTC.

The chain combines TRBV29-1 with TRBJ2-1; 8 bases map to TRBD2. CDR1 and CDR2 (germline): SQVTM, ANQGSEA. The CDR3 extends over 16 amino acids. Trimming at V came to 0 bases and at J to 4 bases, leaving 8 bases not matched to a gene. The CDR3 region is CSVEERAGGPYNEQFF. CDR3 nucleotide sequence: TGCAGCGTTGAAGAGAGGGCGGGGGGCCCTTACAATGAGCAGTTCTTC.

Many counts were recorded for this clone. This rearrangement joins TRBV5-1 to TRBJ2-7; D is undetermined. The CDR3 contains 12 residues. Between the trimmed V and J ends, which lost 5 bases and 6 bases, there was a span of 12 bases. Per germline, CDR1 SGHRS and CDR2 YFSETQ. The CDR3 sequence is CASRPDRSEQYF. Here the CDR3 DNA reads TGCGCCAGCAGGCCTGATCGGAGCGAGCAGTACTTC.

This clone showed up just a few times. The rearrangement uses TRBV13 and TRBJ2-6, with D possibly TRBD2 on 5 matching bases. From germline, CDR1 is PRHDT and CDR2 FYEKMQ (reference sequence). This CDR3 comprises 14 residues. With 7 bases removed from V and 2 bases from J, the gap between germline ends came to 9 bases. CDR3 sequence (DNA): TGTGCCAGCATGGCGGGCCCTGGGGCCAACGTCCTGACTTTC. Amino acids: CASMAGPGANVLTF.

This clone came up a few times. CDR3 residues: CASRKTGGLDGYTF. The CDR3 bases are TGTGCCAGCAGGAAGACAGGGGGCCTTGACGGCTACACCTTC. This chain joins TRBV6-6 and TRBJ1-2, with 10 bases identical to TRBD1. This CDR3 comprises 14 residues. Trimming took 6 bases from V and 8 from J; bases not matched to a gene: 9. The V gene's germline CDR1 is MNHNY and CDR2 SVGAGI (reference sequence).

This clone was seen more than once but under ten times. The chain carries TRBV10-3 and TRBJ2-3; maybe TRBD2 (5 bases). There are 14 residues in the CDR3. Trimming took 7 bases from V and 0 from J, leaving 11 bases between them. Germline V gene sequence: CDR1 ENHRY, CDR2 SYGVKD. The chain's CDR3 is CAITKEASTDTQYF. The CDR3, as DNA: TGTGCCATCACGAAGGAGGCAAGCACAGATACGCAGTATTTT.